This section outlines one T cell receptor (beta chain) sequence together with its context. The sample is drawn from a study of T-cell memory formation after mild COVID-19. The CDR3 is 13 amino acids. The germline V gene has CDR1 DFQATT and CDR2 SNEGSKA (reference sequence). The V end lost 3 bases, the J end lost 6 bases, and 11 bases lay between the germline ends. Each CDR3 protein is one row after TCRdb ran MiXCR on the 5' RACE reads. The data hold around 430,000 distinct CDR3 sequences, with about a sixth observed a single time. The sequence derives from a man between 18 and 29 years old who had mild COVID-19 (a few samples of this study predate the infection). Cell type and time point are not known. The sequencing sample was made of PBMCs or a T cell subset sorted from them (not recorded which). The chain joins TRBV20-1 to TRBJ2-2, with D possibly being TRBD1 (6 bases). The CDR3 nucleotides are TGCAGTGCTAGCGTACAGGGTCCCGGGGAGCTGTTTTTT. This codes for CSASVQGPGELFF.